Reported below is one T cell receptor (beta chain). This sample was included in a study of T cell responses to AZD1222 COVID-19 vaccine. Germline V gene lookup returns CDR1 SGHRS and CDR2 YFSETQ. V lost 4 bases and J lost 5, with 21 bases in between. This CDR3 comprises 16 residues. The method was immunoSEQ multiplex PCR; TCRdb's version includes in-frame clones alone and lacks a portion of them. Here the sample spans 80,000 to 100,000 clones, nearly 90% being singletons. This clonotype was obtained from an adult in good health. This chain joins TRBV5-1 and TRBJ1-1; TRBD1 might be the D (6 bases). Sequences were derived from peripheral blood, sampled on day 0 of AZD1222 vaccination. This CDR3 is CASSPGQISILTEAFF. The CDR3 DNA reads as TGCGCCAGCAGCCCAGGACAGATTTCAATCCTTACTGAAGCTTTCTTT.